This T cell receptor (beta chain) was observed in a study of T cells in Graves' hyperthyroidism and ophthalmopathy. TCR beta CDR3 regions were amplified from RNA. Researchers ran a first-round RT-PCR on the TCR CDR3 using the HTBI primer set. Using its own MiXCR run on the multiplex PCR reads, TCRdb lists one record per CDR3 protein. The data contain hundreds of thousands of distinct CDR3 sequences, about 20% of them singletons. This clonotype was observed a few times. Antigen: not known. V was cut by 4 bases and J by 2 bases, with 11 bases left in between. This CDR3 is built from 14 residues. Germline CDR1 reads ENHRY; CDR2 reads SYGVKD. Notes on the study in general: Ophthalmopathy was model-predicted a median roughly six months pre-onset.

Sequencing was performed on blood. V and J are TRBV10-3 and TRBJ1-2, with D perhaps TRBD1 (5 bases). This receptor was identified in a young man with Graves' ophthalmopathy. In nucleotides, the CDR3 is TGTGCCATCAGTGTGGCAGGGACGAACTATGGCTACACCTTC. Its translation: CAISVAGTNYGYTF.